This entry concerns a single TCR beta chain. No antigen is known for it. The data were produced by immunoSEQ multiplex PCR, yet TCRdb's version contains in-frame clones alone and is incomplete. The sample lists 25,000 to 40,000 clones; about 80% were seen once. Time point reported: week 35, safety follow-up. Doses of 300 ug of mutant IDH1 20-mer peptide were given with topical imiquimod. Vaccinations, eight in total, occurred in weeks 1, 3, 5, 7, 11, 15, 19, 23. Donor diagnoses consisted of new WHO grade 3 or 4 IDH1-mutant, ATRX-lost astrocytomas. This sample stems from a study of a mutant IDH1 vaccine in newly diagnosed glioma. Germline-derived CDR1 and CDR2 are MNHEY and SMNVEV (reference sequence). The CDR3 sequence is 15 residues long. V lost 8 bases and J 0 bases, leaving 13 bases between the germline ends.

The sample was PBMCs, taken from a glioma patient whose treatment included an IDH1 peptide vaccine. This TCR was recovered from a man in his thirties or forties with glioma. This chain joins TRBV27 and TRBJ1-4; D call uncertain. The CDR3 here is CASAPAGATNEKLFF. The CDR3 DNA reads TGTGCCAGCGCTCCGGCGGGAGCAACTAATGAAAAACTGTTTTTT. The variable domain in full, completed from reference TRBV27 and TRBJ1-4, reads EAQVTQNPRYLITVTGKKLTVTCSQNMNHEYMSWYRQDPGLGLRQIYYSMNVEVTDKGDVPEGYKVSRKEKRNFPLILESPSPNQTSLYFCASAPAGATNEKLFFGSGTQLSVL.